This T cell receptor beta chain stems from a study of T cell responses to AZD1222 COVID-19 vaccine. Study-level results: At study baseline, merely five or six AZD1222 recipients were seropositive.

Recipients boosted at about 4 weeks or about 12 weeks are pooled. Comments on this clone: The antigen is not known.

The repertoire was sequenced with immunoSEQ multiplex PCR; TCRdb's copy has only in-frame clones and lacks some. The sample includes some 53,000 clones, roughly 87% of them seen just once. Trimming removed 4 bases at V and 0 bases at J, with 9 bases between. Germline V gene sequence: CDR1 MNHEY, CDR2 SVGAGI. The CDR3 length is 14 residues. The sequence was collected from an adult who received the AZD1222 COVID-19 vaccine. This material consisted of peripheral blood, taken 28 days after the second AZD1222 dose. The J gene is TRBJ1-2, the V gene TRBV6-5; D not resolved. Written as DNA, the CDR3 is TGTGCCAGCAGTTTCGGGTTAACTAACTATGGCTACACCTTC. Protein product: CASSFGLTNYGYTF.